The rows below give T cell receptor beta chains drawn from one sample of a study of T cell changes during pregnancy in multiple sclerosis. Here immunoSEQ multiplex PCR was the method, and the copy in TCRdb shows in-frame clones only, minus some. The table lists some 35,000 clones, roughly 90% of them singletons. The sequences come from CD4+ T cells from peripheral blood mononuclear cells, collected after pregnancy. The receptors derive from a female donor in good health, enrolled as a control in a pregnancy study. CDR3s include the opening cysteine and the closing phenylalanine or tryptophan. D genes are given only for firm matches. Clone size, where shown, is once, few, many, or a class for clones that have expanded.

V gene,clone size,J gene,D gene,CDR3 protein,CDR3 DNA
TRBV5-6,NA,TRBJ2-3,NA,CASSSTGTPDTQYF,TGTGCCAGCAGCTCAACAGGGACCCCAGATACGCAGTATTTT
TRBV29-1,NA,TRBJ1-6,TRBD1,CSVRAGTDPNSPPHF,TGCAGCGTCCGAGCCGGGACAGACCCAAATTCACCCCCCCACTTT
TRBV6-5,NA,TRBJ2-7,TRBD2,CASLGEGGYEQYF,TGTGCCAGCCTAGGGGAGGGTGGGTACGAGCAGTACTTC
TRBV20-1,NA,TRBJ2-5,NA,CSANLQETQYF,TGCAGTGCTAATCTCCAAGAGACCCAGTACTTC
TRBV5-1,NA,TRBJ2-1,TRBD1,CASSRGTGTYNEQFF,TGCGCCAGCAGCCGGGGGACAGGGACCTACAATGAGCAGTTCTTC
TRBV9,NA,TRBJ1-1,NA,CASSVVQQGSEAFF,TGTGCCAGCAGCGTAGTTCAACAGGGATCTGAAGCTTTCTTT
TRBV7-3,NA,TRBJ1-6,NA,CASSVTAGISPLHF,TGTGCCAGCAGCGTAACGGCAGGGATCTCACCCCTCCACTTT
TRBV4-3,NA,TRBJ2-5,NA,CASSQVPEGFETQYF,TGCGCCAGCAGCCAAGTTCCGGAGGGCTTCGAGACCCAGTACTTC
TRBV10-3,once,TRBJ2-3,TRBD1,CAISEADRGTDTQYF,TGTGCCATCAGTGAGGCGGACAGGGGCACAGATACGCAGTATTTT
TRBV2,NA,TRBJ2-5,TRBD2,CASRLAAGGTQYF,TGTGCCAGCAGGCTGGCGGCGGGGGGGACCCAGTACTTC
TRBV30,NA,TRBJ1-5,TRBD1,CAWSADRARPQHF,TGTGCCTGGAGTGCAGACAGGGCCCGGCCCCAGCATTTT
TRBV19,NA,TRBJ1-2,NA,CASSIPGHTHGYTF,TGTGCCAGTAGTATTCCTGGGCACACCCATGGCTACACCTTC
TRBV19,NA,TRBJ2-2,TRBD1,CASSSDRGVERTGELFF,TGTGCCAGTAGTTCGGACAGGGGGGTCGAACGTACCGGGGAGCTGTTTTTT
TRBV4-2,NA,TRBJ1-1,NA,CASSHVDSTEAFF,TGTGCCAGCAGCCATGTGGACAGCACTGAAGCTTTCTTT
TRBV10-2,NA,TRBJ2-3,TRBD1,CASTETGGGADTQYF,TGCGCCAGCACCGAGACAGGGGGCGGCGCAGATACGCAGTATTTT
TRBV11-2,NA,TRBJ1-5,TRBD1,CASSSGQYSNQPQHF,TGTGCCAGCAGCTCGGGACAGTATAGCAATCAGCCCCAGCATTTT